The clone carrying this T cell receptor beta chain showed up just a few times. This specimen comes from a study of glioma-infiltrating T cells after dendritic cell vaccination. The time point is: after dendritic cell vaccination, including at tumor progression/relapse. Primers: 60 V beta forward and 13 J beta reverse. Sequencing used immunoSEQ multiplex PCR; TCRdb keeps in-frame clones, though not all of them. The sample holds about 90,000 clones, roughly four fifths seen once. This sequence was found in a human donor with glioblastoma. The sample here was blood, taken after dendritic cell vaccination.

The CDR3 nucleotides are TGTGCCAGCAGCCCGGGGACTAGCGGCGCCTACGAGCAGTACTTC. Protein: CASSPGTSGAYEQYF. The chain carries TRBV9 and TRBJ2-7, with 11 bases aligning to TRBD2. The CDR3 extends over 15 amino acids. Germline trimming cut 4 bases from V and 2 bases from J; bases unmatched to any gene: 5. Germline V lookup: CDR1 SGDLS, CDR2 YYNGEE.